The clone carrying this T cell receptor beta chain has more than one count but fewer than ten. As yet, its antigen is unknown. This record belongs to a study of spatial heterogeneity in lung cancer. Study at large: The correlation between TCR transcript counts in tumor regions and a T cell module score from matched bulk RNA-seq was strong.

Study-level points and caveats: The study estimated approximately 7% alpha and about 12% beta chain coverage of tumor T cells. Tumors with more nonsynonymous mutations had more expanded intratumoral alpha and beta TCRs.

TCRdb re-derived calls from the 5' RACE reads in MiXCR, one entry per CDR3 protein. The data contain about 20,000 distinct CDR3 sequences, approximately 15% of them singletons. The time point denotes: sample taken at primary tumor resection. Samples came from 70 to 80 TRACERx patients with untreated early-stage lung cancer. Tumor, nontumor lung or frozen PBMC supplied whole RNA, sequenced without sorting. Sequencing used lung tumor tissue, obtained at surgery. The source of this sequence is a female donor with early-stage non-small cell lung cancer.

The CDR3 sequence is CASSPLGQGRSNEQFF. Written as DNA, the CDR3 is TGCGCCAGCAGCCCACTAGGACAGGGCAGGTCCAATGAGCAGTTCTTC. This sequence joins TRBV4-1 and TRBJ2-1; 8 nucleotides agree with TRBD1. The germline gives CDR1 MGHRA, CDR2 YSYEKL. This CDR3 comprises 16 residues. The V gene end was trimmed by 4 bases and the J gene end by 6 bases; junction bases not matched to a gene: 11.